The 18 T cell receptor beta chains below come from one sample, sequenced in a study of blood T cells in healthy people across ages. The authors ran a second PCR of about 6 to 11 cycles using a sample-barcoded 5' primer and a J-beta primer mix. TCRdb independently ran MiXCR on the 5' RACE reads; one entry per CDR3 protein. The data show over a million distinct CDR3 sequences, roughly 24% seen once. These data were also reused for a study on T cells of mothers and their children.

Material: blood. These receptors were obtained from a girl aged 2-9 years in good health.

In this sample, this clonotype turned up a few times. The chain employs TRBV7-9 and TRBJ1-1; 7 positions agree with TRBD1. The V segment lost 2 bases and the J segment 2 bases; nucleotides outside the gene matches: 8. This CDR3 contains 16 residues. The germline CDR1 and CDR2 sequences are SEHNR and FQNEAQ (reference sequence). CDR3 in amino acids: CASSLQQGLRNTEAFF. The CDR3 DNA reads TGTGCCAGCAGCTTACAACAGGGGCTTCGAAACACTGAAGCTTTCTTT. The whole variable domain, remainder taken from reference TRBV7-9 and TRBJ1-1, is DTGVSQNPRHKITKRGQNVTFRCDPISEHNRLYWYRQTLGQGPEFLTYFQNEAQLEKSRLLSDRFSAERPKGSFSTLEIQRTEQGDSAMYLCASSLQQGLRNTEAFFGQGTRLTVV.

The V gene is TRBV20-1, the J gene TRBJ2-5; D is uncertain. Trimming shortened V by 3 bases and J by 10 bases, and 12 bases separated the two germline ends. Germline CDR1 is DFQATT and CDR2 is SNEGSKA (reference sequence). The CDR3 loop spans 11 amino acids. Here the CDR3 reads CSASAGERQYF. The CDR3 nucleotides are TGCAGTGCTAGTGCCGGAGAGCGCCAGTACTTC.

The gene calls are TRBV28 and TRBJ2-7; D gene ambiguous. V shed 4 bases and J shed 2 bases, with 9 bases lying between them. This CDR3 comprises 13 residues. CDR1 is MDHEN and CDR2 is SYDVKM in the germline V gene. The CDR3 DNA reads as TGTGCCAGCAGTTCGACCTCCGCCTACGAGCAGTACTTC. Protein product: CASSSTSAYEQYF.

This clonotype showed up just a few times. J is TRBJ2-4 and V is TRBV6-2 or TRBV6-3, with TRBD1 identical over 11 bases. Germline V gene lookup returns CDR1 MNHEY and CDR2 SVGEGT. This CDR3 has 18 amino acids. The V segment lost 2 bases and the J segment 8 bases; nucleotides outside the gene matches: 14. This CDR3 reads CASSYRPGPGTGGDIQYF. The DNA of the CDR3 is TGTGCCAGCAGTTACCGGCCCGGGCCTGGGACAGGGGGGGACATTCAGTACTTC.

This clonotype was counted ten times or more. This chain connects TRBV7-3 to TRBJ2-1; 11 positions match TRBD2. CDR3 length: 16 amino acids. Trimming took 5 bases from V and 0 from J; bases not matched to a gene: 3. Germline-derived CDR1 and CDR2 are SGHTA and FQGTGA. CDR3 DNA: TGTGCCAGCAGCAAAACTAGCGGGAGCTCCTACAATGAGCAGTTCTTC. It is translated as CASSKTSGSSYNEQFF.

This clonotype came up a few times. The gene calls are TRBV29-1 and TRBJ2-3; D remains unclear. Germline-derived CDR1 and CDR2 are SQVTM and ANQGSEA. The length of the CDR3 is 13 residues. Trimming shortened V by 5 bases and J by 1 base, and 10 bases separated the two germline ends. This chain's CDR3 is CSVLHGGTDTQYF. The CDR3 bases are TGCAGCGTTCTGCATGGGGGCACAGATACGCAGTATTTT.

This clonotype came up a few times. V gene TRBV7-9 combines with J gene TRBJ2-5, with a weak D call TRBD1 (6 bases). The CDR3 is made up of 15 amino acids. Germline CDR1 reads SEHNR; CDR2 reads FQNEAQ (reference sequence). Trimming removed 2 bases at V and 4 bases at J, with 14 bases between. The CDR3 DNA is TGTGCCAGCAGCTTACCCGGACAGATTGGAGAGACCCAGTACTTC. Amino acid sequence: CASSLPGQIGETQYF.

This clonotype occurred a few times. The J gene is TRBJ2-1, the V gene TRBV12-5; 8 bases agree with TRBD1. Germline values: CDR1 LGHNT, CDR2 FRNRAP. Trimming removed 1 base from V and 1 base from J; junction bases left unmatched: 9. The CDR3 covers 18 residues. Here the CDR3 DNA reads TGTGCTAGTGGTTTGGGGGATAAGACAGGGGATTCCTACAATGAGCAGTTCTTC. This encodes CASGLGDKTGDSYNEQFF.

The chain is built from TRBV11-3 and TRBJ2-3; the D gene is possibly TRBD2 (6 bases). V lost 7 bases, J lost 3 bases, and 17 bases lay in between. The CDR3 is 15 amino acids. Germline lookup yields CDR1 SGHNT and CDR2 YENEEA. The CDR3 DNA reads TGTGCCAGCACCCCGTTCAAGGGACTTACAGATACGCAGTATTTT. The encoded protein is CASTPFKGLTDTQYF. The variable domain in full, with the rest retrieved from reference TRBV11-3 and TRBJ2-3, is EAGVVQSPRYKIIEKKQPVAFWCNPISGHNTLYWYLQNLGQGPELLIRYENEEAVDDSQLPKDRFSAERLKGVDSTLKIQPAELGDSAVYLCASTPFKGLTDTQYFGPGTRLTVL.

This clonotype was seen only a few times. One junction end disagrees with the germline gene, perhaps due to a read error. The chain carries TRBV9 and TRBJ2-4, with 9 bases fitting TRBD1. CDR3 length: 18 amino acids. Germline V gene sequence: CDR1 SGDLS, CDR2 YYNGEE. CDR3 in DNA: TGTGCCTGCAGCGTCCCGACAGGGGGGAGAATAGCCAAAAACATTCAGTACTTC. This translates into CACSVPTGGRIAKNIQYF.

A few counts support this clonotype. The rearrangement links TRBV4-3 to TRBJ2-2; D is tentatively TRBD1 or TRBD2 (6 bases each). Germline lookup yields CDR1 LGHNA and CDR2 YSLEER. The CDR3 sequence is 15 residues long. V was shortened by 3 bases and J by 5 bases, with 13 bases between the two germline ends. This CDR3 reads CASSQLGGGTGELFF. The CDR3 nucleotides read TGCGCCAGCAGCCAGCTGGGGGGCGGAACCGGGGAGCTGTTTTTT.

The rearrangement joins TRBV4-1 to TRBJ2-7; D may be TRBD2 (6 bases). With 0 bases removed from V and 3 bases from J, the gap between germline ends came to 12 bases. Per the germline V gene, CDR1 is MGHRA and CDR2 is YSYEKL. The CDR3 is 15 amino acids. The CDR3, as DNA: TGCGCCAGCAGCCAAGATAGGGGACTCGGCTACGAGCAGTACTTC. Translating it yields CASSQDRGLGYEQYF.

The J gene is TRBJ2-5, the V gene TRBV5-1; D may be TRBD1 (5 bases). V shed 2 bases and J shed 1 base, with 12 bases lying between them. Germline V gene sequence: CDR1 SGHRS, CDR2 YFSETQ. There are 15 residues in the CDR3. CDR3: CASSFVGALQETQYF. The DNA of the CDR3 is TGCGCCAGCAGCTTCGTAGGGGCCCTCCAAGAGACCCAGTACTTC.

The table lists this clonotype with many counts. The chain has TRBV7-9 and TRBJ2-1; a weak D match, TRBD2 (5 bases). The V gene's germline CDR1 is SEHNR and CDR2 FQNEAQ (reference sequence). The CDR3 length is 15 residues. Trimming pared 5 bases from V and 0 bases from J, leaving 11 bases between. In nucleotides, the CDR3 is TGTGCCAGCAGCCCAAGGAGGAGCTCCTACAATGAGCAGTTCTTC. It specifies CASSPRRSSYNEQFF.

This clonotype turned up a few times. The genes are TRBV27 and TRBJ2-5; 11 bases map to TRBD2. Germline CDR1 MNHEY, CDR2 SMNVEV (reference sequence). CDR3 length equals 15 residues. The junction had 6 bases not matched to a gene; V was cut back by 6 bases and J by 3 bases. In nucleotides, the CDR3 is TGTGCCAGCAGAGGGCGACTAGCGGGAAAAGAGACCCAGTACTTC. It is translated as CASRGRLAGKETQYF.

This clonotype was recorded a few times. The CDR3, as DNA: TGTGCCAGCAGTTTTAGTTCTGCTTCTCCAAGGGATGAGCAGTTCTTC. Its protein is CASSFSSASPRDEQFF. The V and J genes are TRBV12-3 or TRBV12-4 and TRBJ2-1; D unresolved. Between the trimmed V and J ends, which lost 3 bases and 8 bases, there was a span of 20 bases. The CDR3 loop spans 16 amino acids.

The chain carries TRBV29-1 and TRBJ2-5; weak D call: TRBD2 (6 bases). The length of the CDR3 is 14 residues. Germline lookup yields CDR1 SQVTM and CDR2 ANQGSEA. Trimming cost V 3 bases and J 0 bases, with 11 bases left between them. The CDR3 sequence: CSVDIGGNQETQYF. Here the CDR3 DNA reads TGCAGCGTTGACATCGGCGGGAACCAAGAGACCCAGTACTTC.

The sample holds a few counts of this clonotype. The genes are TRBV15 and TRBJ1-2; D not certain. CDR3 size: 14 residues. V lost 8 bases to trimming and J lost 3 bases, with 16 bases between them. Germline V lookup: CDR1 LNHNV, CDR2 YYDKDF (reference sequence). The CDR3 spells CATSMDPADYGYTF. For the CDR3, the DNA is TGTGCCACCTCGATGGACCCGGCGGACTATGGCTACACCTTC.